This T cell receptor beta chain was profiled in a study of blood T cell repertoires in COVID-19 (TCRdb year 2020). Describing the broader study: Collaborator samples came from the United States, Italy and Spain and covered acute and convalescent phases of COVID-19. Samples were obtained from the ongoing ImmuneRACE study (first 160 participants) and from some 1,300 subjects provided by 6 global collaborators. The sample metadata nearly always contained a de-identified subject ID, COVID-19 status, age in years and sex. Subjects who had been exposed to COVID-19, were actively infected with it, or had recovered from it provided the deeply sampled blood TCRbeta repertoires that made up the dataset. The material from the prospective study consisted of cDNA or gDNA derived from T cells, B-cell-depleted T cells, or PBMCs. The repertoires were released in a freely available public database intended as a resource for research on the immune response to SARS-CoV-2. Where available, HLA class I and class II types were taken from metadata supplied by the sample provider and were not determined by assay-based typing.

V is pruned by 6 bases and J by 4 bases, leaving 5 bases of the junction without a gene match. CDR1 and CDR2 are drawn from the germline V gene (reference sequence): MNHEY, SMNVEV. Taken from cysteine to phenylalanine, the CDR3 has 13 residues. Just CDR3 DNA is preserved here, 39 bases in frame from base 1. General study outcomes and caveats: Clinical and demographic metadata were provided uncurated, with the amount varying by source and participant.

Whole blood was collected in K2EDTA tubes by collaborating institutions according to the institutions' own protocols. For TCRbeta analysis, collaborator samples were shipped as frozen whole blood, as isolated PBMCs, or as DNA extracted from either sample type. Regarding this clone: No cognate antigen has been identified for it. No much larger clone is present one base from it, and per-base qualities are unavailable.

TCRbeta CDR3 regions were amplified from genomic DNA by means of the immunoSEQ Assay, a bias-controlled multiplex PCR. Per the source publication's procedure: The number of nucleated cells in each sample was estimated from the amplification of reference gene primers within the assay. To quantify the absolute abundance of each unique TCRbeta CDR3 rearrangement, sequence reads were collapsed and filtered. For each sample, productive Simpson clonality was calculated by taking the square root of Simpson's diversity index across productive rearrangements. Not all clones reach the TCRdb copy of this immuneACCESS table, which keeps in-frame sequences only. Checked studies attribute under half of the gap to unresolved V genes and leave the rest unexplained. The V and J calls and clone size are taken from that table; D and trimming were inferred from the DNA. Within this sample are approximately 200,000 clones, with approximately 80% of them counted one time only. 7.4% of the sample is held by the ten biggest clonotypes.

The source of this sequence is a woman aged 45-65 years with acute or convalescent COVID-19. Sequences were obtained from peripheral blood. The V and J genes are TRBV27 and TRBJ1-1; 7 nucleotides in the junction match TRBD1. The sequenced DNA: TGTGCCAGCAGGGTACAGGGGTCCACTGAAGCTTTCTTT. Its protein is CASRVQGSTEAFF.